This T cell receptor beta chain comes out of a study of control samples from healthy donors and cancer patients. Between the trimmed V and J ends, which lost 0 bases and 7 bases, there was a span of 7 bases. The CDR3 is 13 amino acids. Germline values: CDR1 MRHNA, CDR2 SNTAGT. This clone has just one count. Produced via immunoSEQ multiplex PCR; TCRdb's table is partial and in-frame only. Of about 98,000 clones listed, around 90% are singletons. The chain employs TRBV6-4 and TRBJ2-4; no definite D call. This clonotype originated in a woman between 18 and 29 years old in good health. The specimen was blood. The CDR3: CASSDSGSNIQYF. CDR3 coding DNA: TGTGCCAGCAGTGACTCAGGATCGAACATTCAGTACTTC.